The 26 T cell receptor beta chains reported below all come from one sample, sequenced in a study of T cells in localized non-small cell lung cancer. The data were produced by immunoSEQ multiplex PCR, yet TCRdb's version contains in-frame clones alone and is incomplete. The data contain about 3,000 clones, approximately 29% of them singletons. The sample in question was lung tumor tissue, obtained before any cancer treatment. All receptors derive from a woman between 40 and 69 years old with stage I lung adenocarcinoma.

This clone has just a few counts. V usage is TRBV2 and J usage is TRBJ2-5; 8 nucleotides match TRBD2. This CDR3 spans 14 amino acids. The germline V gene encodes CDR1 SNHLY and CDR2 FYNNEI. V shed 8 bases, J shed 2 bases, and the junction held 7 bases outside the gene matches. CDR3 protein: CASGLLAEQETQYF. The CDR3 nucleotides read TGTGCCAGCGGGTTACTAGCGGAACAAGAGACCCAGTACTTC. Looking up the rest from reference TRBV2 and TRBJ2-5 gives the full variable domain: EPEVTQTPSHQVTQMGQEVILRCVPISNHLYFYWYRQILGQKVEFLVSFYNNEISEKSEIFDDQFSVERPDGSNFTLKIRSTKLEDSAMYFCASGLLAEQETQYFGPGTRLLVL.

This clone was seen only a few times. The V call is TRBV6-8, the J call TRBJ1-2; no firm D call. Germline assignment: CDR1 MNHGY and CDR2 SAAAGT. The CDR3 totals 13 residues. Trimming removed 7 bases at V and 2 bases at J, with 11 bases between. CDR3 nucleotides: TGTGCCAGCAATACCCTAAGGAACTATGGCTACACCTTC. Its translation is CASNTLRNYGYTF.

This chain joins TRBV30 and TRBJ1-2, with D possibly matching TRBD1 (5 bases). CDR3 length equals 15 residues. Germline CDR1 and CDR2: GTSNPN and SVGIG (reference sequence). V was cut by 6 bases and J by 8 bases, with 25 bases left in between. CDR3 sequence: CACSTGTPTSRGYTF. In nucleotides, the CDR3 is TGTGCCTGTTCTACCGGGACTCCCACCTCGAGGGGCTACACCTTC.

This clone is termed medium-sized (0.01 to 0.1%). The chain couples TRBV11-3 to TRBJ2-1; 9 bases agree with TRBD1. The trim removed 1 base at V and 8 bases at J, leaving 6 bases unmatched. The CDR3 loop spans 15 amino acids. In germline, CDR1 is SGHNT, CDR2 YENEEA. The CDR3 region has the DNA TGTGCCAGCAGCTTAGGAACAGGGGGCCTCGATGAGCAGTTCTTC. Translated: CASSLGTGGLDEQFF.

The rearrangement links TRBV18 to TRBJ2-2; the match to TRBD1 covers 7 bases. The trim removed 3 bases at V and 4 bases at J, leaving 8 bases unmatched. The germline V gene has CDR1 KGHSH and CDR2 LQKENI. The CDR3 consists of 16 residues. The CDR3 DNA follows: TGTGCCAGCTCACCGTTAGGGGGCGGTCGCACCGGGGAGCTGTTTTTT. The encoded protein is CASSPLGGGRTGELFF.

Here the CDR3 DNA reads TGTGCCAGCAGCCCAACCGGGACAGGCGTTTACGAGCAGTACTTC. Protein sequence: CASSPTGTGVYEQYF. The chain joins TRBV9 to TRBJ2-7; 8 positions agree with TRBD1. Germline CDR1 and CDR2: SGDLS and YYNGEE. This CDR3 region has 15 residues. The V segment lost 4 bases and the J segment 4 bases; nucleotides outside the gene matches: 10.

CDR3 bases: TGTGCCAGCAGCCCCCAGATTGGGGGAACGAACACTGAAGCTTTCTTT. Translating it yields CASSPQIGGTNTEAFF. This chain connects TRBV11-3 to TRBJ1-1; the D gene is possibly TRBD1 (5 bases). V was pared by 5 bases and J by 1 base, with 17 bases between. The CDR3 is made up of 16 amino acids. Germline CDR1 is SGHNT and CDR2 is YENEEA.

The genes are TRBV11-3 and TRBJ2-3, with D tentatively TRBD2 (6 bases). V was cut by 5 bases and J by 1 base, with 13 bases left in between. From germline, CDR1 is SGHNT and CDR2 YENEEA. The CDR3 runs 15 residues. CDR3 sequence: CASSSIGEGTDTQYF. In DNA, the CDR3 is TGTGCCAGCAGCAGCATAGGGGAGGGCACAGATACGCAGTATTTT. Based on the CDR3 plus reference TRBV11-3 and TRBJ2-3, the full variable domain is EAGVVQSPRYKIIEKKQPVAFWCNPISGHNTLYWYLQNLGQGPELLIRYENEEAVDDSQLPKDRFSAERLKGVDSTLKIQPAELGDSAVYLCASSSIGEGTDTQYFGPGTRLTVL.

The rearrangement uses TRBV6-8 and TRBJ1-5, with 8 bases matching TRBD1. V shed 5 bases and J 5 bases; nucleotides not matched to a gene: 11. The CDR3 totals 16 residues. Looked up from germline, CDR1 is MNHGY and CDR2 is SAAAGT. CDR3 sequence reads: CASSNPRQGPDQPQHF. The DNA of the CDR3 is TGTGCCAGCAGTAATCCTCGACAGGGGCCTGATCAGCCCCAGCATTTT.

This clone has more than one count but fewer than ten. The chain uses TRBV6-8 and TRBJ2-1; TRBD2 matches 8 bases. The CDR3 sequence is 15 residues long. V was clipped by 4 bases and J by 5 bases; unmatched bases: 7. Germline values: CDR1 MNHGY, CDR2 SAAAGT. CDR3 protein: CASSWQSGRNNEQFF. CDR3 nucleotides: TGTGCCAGCAGTTGGCAGAGCGGGAGAAACAATGAGCAGTTCTTC.

In its sample, this clone was seen once. V and J are TRBV5-1 and TRBJ1-1; the D gene is possibly TRBD1 (6 bases). The CDR3 covers 15 residues. Trimming stripped 2 bases from V and 0 bases from J, with 11 bases between. Germline CDR1 and CDR2: SGHRS and YFSETQ. CDR3 amino acids: CASSLGGRLNTEAFF. The CDR3 DNA follows: TGCGCCAGCAGCTTAGGGGGGCGGTTGAACACTGAAGCTTTCTTT.

V is TRBV5-1 and J is TRBJ2-7; perhaps TRBD1 as D (5 bases). This CDR3 is built from 17 residues. Germline V CDR1 and CDR2: SGHRS, YFSETQ. Trimming pared 0 bases from V and 3 bases from J, leaving 19 bases between. The CDR3 DNA sequence: TGCGCCAGCAGCTTGGCCCCTGGGGCATTTCAGGACTACGAGCAGTACTTC. Its protein is CASSLAPGAFQDYEQYF.

This clone was picked up one time. The chain carries TRBV9 and TRBJ1-5, with a possible D match to TRBD1 (6 bases). This CDR3 is 15 amino acids long. The V gene's germline CDR1 is SGDLS and CDR2 YYNGEE. V lost 5 bases to trimming and J lost 9 bases, with 21 bases between them. The CDR3 coding sequence is TGTGCCAGCAGTCCGCAACCTACAGGGCATCTGCCCCAGCATTTT. The encoded protein is CASSPQPTGHLPQHF.

The chain employs TRBV5-1 and TRBJ2-3, with TRBD1 matching 9 bases. V lost 5 bases and J lost 2; bases outside the gene matches: 6. Germline CDR1 and CDR2: SGHRS and YFSETQ. This CDR3 has 15 residues. The CDR3 bases are TGCGCCAGCAGTTCCGGGACAGGGATCACAGATACGCAGTATTTT. Its protein product is CASSSGTGITDTQYF.

This clone turned up a few times. This chain uses TRBV7-5 with TRBJ2-1; no DNA check was done on the table's D call, TRBD1. TRBV7-5 has pseudogene status. The CDR3 has 18 residues. CDR3 loop: CASSLVGDRTDSYNEQFF. The CDR3 bases are TGTGCCAGCAGCTTGGTAGGGGACAGGACAGACTCCTACAATGAGCAGTTCTTC.

This sequence joins TRBV6-8 and TRBJ2-6; D unclear. Germline lookup yields CDR1 MNHGY and CDR2 SAAAGT. Trimming left V 6 bases short and J 0 bases short, with 6 bases between. The CDR3 loop spans 14 amino acids. The CDR3 DNA reads as TGTGCCAGCAGATTTAGCTCTGGGGCCAACGTCCTGACTTTC. Translated: CASRFSSGANVLTF.

The V gene is TRBV19, the J gene TRBJ1-2; 7 bases fit TRBD1. V was clipped by 5 bases and J by 2 bases; unmatched bases: 11. The CDR3 runs 16 residues. Germline CDR1 and CDR2: LNHDA and SQIVND (reference sequence). The CDR3 nucleotides are TGTGCCAGTAGTGGGGAGGGGCACAGGGGCAACTATGGCTACACCTTC. Encoded protein: CASSGEGHRGNYGYTF.

J is TRBJ1-2 and V is TRBV25-1; tentatively, D is TRBD1 (6 bases). The V end was cut by 6 bases, the J end by 4 bases, with 15 bases between. The CDR3 length is 14 residues. Germline values: CDR1 MGHDK, CDR2 SYGVNS. CDR3 amino acids: CASSSNRDIYGYTF. Here the CDR3 DNA reads TGTGCCAGCAGCTCAAACAGGGACATCTATGGCTACACCTTC.

This clone was recorded a few times. At one of its ends the junction is not consistent with the germline gene, which may arise from a read error. The V gene is TRBV6-8, the J gene TRBJ2-2, with 10 bases identical to TRBD2. The germline gives CDR1 MNHGY, CDR2 SAAAGT. This CDR3 spans 16 amino acids. The chain's CDR3 is CAISASGRVDTGELFF. The CDR3 DNA sequence: TGTGCCATCAGTGCGAGCGGGAGGGTAGACACCGGGGAGCTGTTTTTT.

The V call is TRBV6-8, the J call TRBJ2-7, with 8 nucleotides matching TRBD1. Germline trimming cut 4 bases from V and 6 bases from J; bases unmatched to any gene: 8. This CDR3 is 14 amino acids long. Germline V lookup: CDR1 MNHGY, CDR2 SAAAGT. The CDR3 region is CASSFDRGVVEQYF. The CDR3 DNA follows: TGTGCCAGCAGTTTCGACAGGGGAGTCGTCGAGCAGTACTTC.

CDR3 in amino acids: CASTVGVSNQETQYF. DNA of the CDR3: TGTGCCAGCACCGTAGGTGTCAGCAATCAAGAGACCCAGTACTTC. The chain has TRBV11-3 and TRBJ2-5; D gene uncertain. Trimming removed 7 bases from V and 2 bases from J, with 17 bases in between. This CDR3 region has 15 residues. The germline gives CDR1 SGHNT, CDR2 YENEEA.

This clone rates as medium-sized. This chain uses TRBV9 with TRBJ2-3, with 12 bases aligning to TRBD2. In germline, CDR1 is SGDLS, CDR2 YYNGEE. The CDR3 has 17 amino acids. V gave up 7 bases and J gave up 4 bases; unmatched junction bases: 13. Here the CDR3 DNA reads TGTGCCAGCGCCCCGGGGTTACTAGCGGGAGGCGCAGATACGCAGTATTTT. Translated, it gives CASAPGLLAGGADTQYF.

The genes are TRBV19 and TRBJ1-5, with 7 bases fitting TRBD1. J lost 2 bases, V lost 7 bases, and 5 bases had no gene match. The CDR3 totals 14 residues. Germline lookup yields CDR1 LNHDA and CDR2 SQIVND (reference sequence). The DNA of the CDR3 is TGTGCCAGTAAGACAGGGATTCGCAATCAGCCCCAGCATTTT. Translating gives CASKTGIRNQPQHF.

This clone appeared a few times. V gene TRBV12-5 combines with J gene TRBJ1-1; the match to TRBD1 covers 7 bases. This CDR3 comprises 20 residues. CDR1 LGHNT and CDR2 FRNRAP come from the germline V gene. V lost 7 bases to trimming and J lost 1 base; unmatched junction nucleotides: 24. The CDR3 reads CASALIYLTGTARPNTEAFF. CDR3 bases: TGTGCTAGTGCCCTCATCTATCTAACAGGGACAGCGAGGCCGAACACTGAAGCTTTCTTT.

CDR3: CASREALAGTGELFF. The CDR3 DNA sequence: TGCGCCAGTCGAGAGGCGCTAGCGGGTACCGGGGAGCTGTTTTTT. The chain couples TRBV5-1 to TRBJ2-2; TRBD2 matches 8 bases. Germline V gene sequence: CDR1 SGHRS, CDR2 YFSETQ. This CDR3 is built from 15 residues. The V and J ends lost 8 bases and 5 bases, in that order; junction bases with no gene match: 11.

Judged by abundance, this clone is medium-sized (0.01 to 0.1%). The chain uses TRBV6-8 and TRBJ1-1; no firm D call. Germline V CDR1 and CDR2: MNHGY, SAAAGT. CDR3 size: 13 residues. The V and J ends lost 7 bases and 0 bases respectively, with 9 bases between them. The CDR3 DNA sequence: TGTGCCAGCAAGGAGGTCATGAACACTGAAGCTTTCTTT. This codes for CASKEVMNTEAFF.